Detailed here is one T cell receptor (beta chain). Antigen unknown. Treatment in this sample: oral pan-JAK inhibitor, 5-10 mg twice daily. Extracted from the samples, RNA was reverse transcribed into cDNA to serve as the sequencing template. The protocol was immunoSEQ multiplex PCR, while the TCRdb copy is restricted to in-frame clones and leaves out a portion. Here the sample spans 200,000 or so clones, roughly 50% being singletons. Germline loops: CDR1 MDHEN, CDR2 SYDVKM. V was shortened by 2 bases and J by 3 bases, with 11 bases between the two germline ends. The CDR3 runs to 15 residues. This sample stems from a study of CD8+ T cells in alopecia areata. About the research overall: It was oral tofacitinib, at 5 to 10 mg twice daily, that treated patients received. Findings and caveats of the study: Throughout tofacitinib, many expanded lesional clones continued to persist in scalp and blood. Patients displayed less clarity in TCR sharing than mice, a finding possibly related to HLA.

The V gene is TRBV28, the J gene TRBJ1-3; D is uncertain. Sequencing was performed on CD4+ T cells sorted from blood, taken at week 24, from a patient treated with tofacitinib. This clonotype originated in a human donor with alopecia areata. The CDR3 DNA reads TGTGCCAGCAGTTTAATATGGGGAAATGGAAACACCATATATTTT. It is translated as CASSLIWGNGNTIYF.